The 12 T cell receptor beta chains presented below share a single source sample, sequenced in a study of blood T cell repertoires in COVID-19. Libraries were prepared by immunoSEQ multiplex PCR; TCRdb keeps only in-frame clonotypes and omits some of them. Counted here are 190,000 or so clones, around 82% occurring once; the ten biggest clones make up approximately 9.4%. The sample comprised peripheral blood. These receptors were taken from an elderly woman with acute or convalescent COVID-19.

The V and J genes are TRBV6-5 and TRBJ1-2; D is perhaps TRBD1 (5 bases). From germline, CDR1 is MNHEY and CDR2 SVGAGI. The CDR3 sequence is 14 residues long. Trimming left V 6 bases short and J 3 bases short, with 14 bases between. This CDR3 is CASRKPGLDYGYTF. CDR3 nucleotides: TGTGCCAGCAGGAAACCAGGGTTGGACTATGGCTACACCTTC.

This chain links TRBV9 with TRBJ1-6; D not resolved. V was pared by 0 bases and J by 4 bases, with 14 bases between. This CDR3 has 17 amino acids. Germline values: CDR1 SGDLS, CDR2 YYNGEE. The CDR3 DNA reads TGTGCCAGCAGCGTAGAAATCGGAGCCTCATATAATTCACCCCTCCACTTT. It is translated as CASSVEIGASYNSPLHF.

CDR3: CASTSSLTGLSQPQHF. CDR3 nucleotide sequence: TGTGCCAGTACCTCCTCCTTGACAGGGTTAAGTCAGCCCCAGCATTTT. The J gene is TRBJ1-5, the V gene TRBV19; the match to TRBD1 covers 7 bases. Trimming cost V 7 bases and J 6 bases; bases outside gene matches: 15. This CDR3 is built from 16 residues. Per the germline V gene, CDR1 is LNHDA and CDR2 is SQIVND (reference sequence).

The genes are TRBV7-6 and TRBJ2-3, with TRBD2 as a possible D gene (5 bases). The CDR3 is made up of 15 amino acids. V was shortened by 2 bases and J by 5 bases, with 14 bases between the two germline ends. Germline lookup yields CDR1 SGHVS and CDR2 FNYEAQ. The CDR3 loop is CASSLSQLDGDTQYF. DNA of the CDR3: TGTGCCAGCAGCTTAAGTCAACTAGATGGAGATACGCAGTATTTT.

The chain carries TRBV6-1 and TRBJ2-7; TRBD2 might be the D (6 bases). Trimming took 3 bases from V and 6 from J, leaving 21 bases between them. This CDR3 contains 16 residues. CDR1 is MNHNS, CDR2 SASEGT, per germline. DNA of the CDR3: TGTGCCAGCAGTGACCGGGTCGGTAGCGGTGCCTCCGAGCAGTACTTC. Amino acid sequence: CASSDRVGSGASEQYF.

The CDR3 loop is CATSDPGGTGVGYTF. DNA for the CDR3: TGTGCCACCAGTGACCCCGGTGGGACAGGGGTTGGCTACACCTTC. The genes are TRBV24-1 and TRBJ1-2, with 10 bases aligning to TRBD1. Looked up from germline, CDR1 is KGHDR and CDR2 is SFDVKD. V lost 4 bases to trimming and J lost 7 bases; unmatched junction nucleotides: 8. CDR3 length: 15 residues.

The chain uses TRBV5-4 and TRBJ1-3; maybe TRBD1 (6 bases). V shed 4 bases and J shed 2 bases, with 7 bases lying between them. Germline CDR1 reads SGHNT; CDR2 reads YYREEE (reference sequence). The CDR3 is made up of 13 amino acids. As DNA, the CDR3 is TGTGCCAGCAGCGGACAGACTGGAAACACCATATATTTT. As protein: CASSGQTGNTIYF. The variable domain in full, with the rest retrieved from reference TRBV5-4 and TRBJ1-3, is ETGVTQSPTHLIKTRGQQVTLRCSSQSGHNTVSWYQQALGQGPQFIFQYYREEENGRGNFPPRFSGLQFPNYSSELNVNALELDDSALYLCASSGQTGNTIYFGEGSWLTVV.

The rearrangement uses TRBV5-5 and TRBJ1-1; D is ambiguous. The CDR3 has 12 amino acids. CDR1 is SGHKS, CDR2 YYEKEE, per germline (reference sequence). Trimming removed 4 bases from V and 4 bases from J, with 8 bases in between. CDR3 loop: CASSHIGTEAFF. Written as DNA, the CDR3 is TGTGCCAGCAGCCACATTGGCACTGAAGCTTTCTTT.

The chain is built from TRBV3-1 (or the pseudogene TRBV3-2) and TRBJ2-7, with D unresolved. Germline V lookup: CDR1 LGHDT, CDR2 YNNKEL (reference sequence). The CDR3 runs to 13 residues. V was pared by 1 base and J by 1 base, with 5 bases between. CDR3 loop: CASSQVRSYEQYF. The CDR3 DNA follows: TGTGCCAGCAGCCAAGTTCGGTCCTACGAGCAGTACTTC.

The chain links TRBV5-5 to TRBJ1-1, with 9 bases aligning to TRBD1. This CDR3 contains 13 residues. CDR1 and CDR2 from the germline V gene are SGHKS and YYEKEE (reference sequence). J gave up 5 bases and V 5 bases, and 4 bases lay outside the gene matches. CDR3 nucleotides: TGTGCCAGCAGGACAGGGGGAGGTACTGAAGCTTTCTTT. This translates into CASRTGGGTEAFF.

The chain's CDR3 is CASSRQNTEAFF. In DNA, the CDR3 is TGCGCCAGCAGTCGACAGAACACTGAAGCTTTCTTT. V usage is TRBV10-2 and J usage is TRBJ1-1; D gene unclear. Germline lookup yields CDR1 WSHSY and CDR2 SAAADI. Trimming shortened V by 5 bases and J by 1 base, and 5 bases separated the two germline ends. This CDR3 comprises 12 residues.

CDR3 residues: CAWSPLGTGGEKLFF. The DNA for the CDR3 is TGTGCCTGGAGTCCTCTAGGGACAGGGGGTGAAAAACTGTTTTTT. The V gene is TRBV30, the J gene TRBJ1-4; 11 bases line up with TRBD1. The J segment lost 7 bases and the V segment lost 2 bases, leaving 6 bases of the junction unmatched. Looked up from germline, CDR1 is GTSNPN and CDR2 is SVGIG (reference sequence). The CDR3 totals 15 residues.